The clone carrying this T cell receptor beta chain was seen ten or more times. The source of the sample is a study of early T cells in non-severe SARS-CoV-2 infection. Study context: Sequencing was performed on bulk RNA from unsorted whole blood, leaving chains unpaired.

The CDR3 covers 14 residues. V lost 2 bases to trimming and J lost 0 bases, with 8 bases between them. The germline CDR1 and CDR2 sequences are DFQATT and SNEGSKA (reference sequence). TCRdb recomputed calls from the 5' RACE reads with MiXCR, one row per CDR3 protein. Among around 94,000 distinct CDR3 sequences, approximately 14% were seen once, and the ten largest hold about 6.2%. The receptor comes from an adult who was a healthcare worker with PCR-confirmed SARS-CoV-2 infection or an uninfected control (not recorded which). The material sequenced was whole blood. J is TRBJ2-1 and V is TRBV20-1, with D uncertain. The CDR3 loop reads CSARSVSSYNEQFF. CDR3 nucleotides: TGCAGTGCTAGATCGGTGAGCTCCTACAATGAGCAGTTCTTC.